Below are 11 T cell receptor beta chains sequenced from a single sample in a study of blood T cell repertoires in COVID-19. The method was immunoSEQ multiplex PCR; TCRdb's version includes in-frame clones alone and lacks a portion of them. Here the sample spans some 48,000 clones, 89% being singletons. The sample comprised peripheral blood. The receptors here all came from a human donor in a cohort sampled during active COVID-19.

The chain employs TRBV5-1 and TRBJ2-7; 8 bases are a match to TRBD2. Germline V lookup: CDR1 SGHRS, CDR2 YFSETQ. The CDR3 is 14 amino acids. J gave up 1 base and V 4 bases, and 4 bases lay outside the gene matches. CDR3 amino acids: CASSATSGSYEQYF. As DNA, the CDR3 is TGCGCCAGCAGCGCTACTAGCGGATCCTACGAGCAGTACTTC. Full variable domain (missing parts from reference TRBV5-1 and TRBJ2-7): KAGVTQTPRYLIKTRGQQVTLSCSPISGHRSVSWYQQTPGQGLQFLFEYFSETQRNKGNFPGRFSGRQFSNSRSEMNVSTLELGDSALYLCASSATSGSYEQYFGPGTRLTVT.

This CDR3 is CASSQDLGTSNSYEQYF. The CDR3 DNA follows: TGCGCCAGCAGCCAAGACCTCGGGACTAGTAACTCCTACGAGCAGTACTTC. The rearrangement links TRBV4-3 to TRBJ2-7; 8 bases fit TRBD2. CDR1 is LGHNA and CDR2 is YSLEER in the germline V gene. The V segment lost 0 bases and the J segment 0 bases; nucleotides outside the gene matches: 7. CDR3 length equals 17 residues.

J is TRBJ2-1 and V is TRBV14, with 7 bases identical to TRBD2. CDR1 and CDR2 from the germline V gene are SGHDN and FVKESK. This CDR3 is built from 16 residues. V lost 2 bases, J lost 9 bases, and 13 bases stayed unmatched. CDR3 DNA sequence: TGTGCCAGCAGCCAATGTCATGGACTAGGGATTTGTGAGCAGTTCTTC. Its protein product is CASSQCHGLGICEQFF.

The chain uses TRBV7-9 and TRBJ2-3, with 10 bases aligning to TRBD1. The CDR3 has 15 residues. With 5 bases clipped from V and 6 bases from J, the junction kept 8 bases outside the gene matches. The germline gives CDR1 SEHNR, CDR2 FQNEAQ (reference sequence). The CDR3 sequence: CASSPRTGGTDTQYF. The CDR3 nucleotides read TGTGCCAGCAGCCCCCGGACAGGGGGAACGGATACGCAGTATTTT.

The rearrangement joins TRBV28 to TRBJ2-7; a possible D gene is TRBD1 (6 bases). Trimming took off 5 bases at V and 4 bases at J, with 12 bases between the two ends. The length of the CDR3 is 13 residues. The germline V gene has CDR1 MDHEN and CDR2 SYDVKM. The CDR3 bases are TGTGCCAGCAGTCCCAGGGGAAGGTACGAGCAGTACTTC. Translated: CASSPRGRYEQYF.

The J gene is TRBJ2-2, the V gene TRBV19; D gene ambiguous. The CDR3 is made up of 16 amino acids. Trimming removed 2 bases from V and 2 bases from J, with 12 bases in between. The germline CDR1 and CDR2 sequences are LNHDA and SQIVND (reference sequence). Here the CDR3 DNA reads TGTGCCAGTAGTATAAGCGCCTGGCTCAACACCGGGGAGCTGTTTTTT. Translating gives CASSISAWLNTGELFF.

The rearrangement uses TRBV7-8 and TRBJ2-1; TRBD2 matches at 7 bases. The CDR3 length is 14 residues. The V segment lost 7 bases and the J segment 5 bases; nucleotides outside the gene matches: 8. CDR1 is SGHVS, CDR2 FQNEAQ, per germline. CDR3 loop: CASTGTIQNNEQFF. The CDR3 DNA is TGTGCCAGCACGGGGACTATCCAAAACAATGAGCAGTTCTTC.

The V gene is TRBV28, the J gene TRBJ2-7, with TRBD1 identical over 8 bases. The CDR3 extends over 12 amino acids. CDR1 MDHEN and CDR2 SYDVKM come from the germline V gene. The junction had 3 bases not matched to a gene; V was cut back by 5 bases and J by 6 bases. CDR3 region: CASSPTGVEQYF. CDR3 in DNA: TGTGCCAGCAGTCCGACAGGGGTCGAGCAGTACTTC.

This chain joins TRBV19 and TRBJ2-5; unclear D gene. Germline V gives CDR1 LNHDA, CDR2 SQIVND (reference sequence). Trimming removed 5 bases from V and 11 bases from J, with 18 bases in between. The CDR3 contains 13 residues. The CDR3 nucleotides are TGTGCCAGTAGTCCCGCCCCGATAAGCGCGCAGTACTTC. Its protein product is CASSPAPISAQYF.

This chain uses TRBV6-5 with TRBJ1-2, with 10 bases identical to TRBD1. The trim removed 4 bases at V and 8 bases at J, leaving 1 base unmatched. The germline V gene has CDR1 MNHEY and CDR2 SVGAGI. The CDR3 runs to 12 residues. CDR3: CASSWDRGGYTF. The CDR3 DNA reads TGTGCCAGCAGTTGGGACAGGGGAGGCTACACCTTC.

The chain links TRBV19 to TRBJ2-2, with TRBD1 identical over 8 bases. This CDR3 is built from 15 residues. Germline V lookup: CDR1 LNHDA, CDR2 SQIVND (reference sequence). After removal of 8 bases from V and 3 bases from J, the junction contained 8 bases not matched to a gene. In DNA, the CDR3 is TGTGCCAGTGAGCCCAGGGGGCTTCACACCGGGGAGCTGTTTTTT. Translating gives CASEPRGLHTGELFF.